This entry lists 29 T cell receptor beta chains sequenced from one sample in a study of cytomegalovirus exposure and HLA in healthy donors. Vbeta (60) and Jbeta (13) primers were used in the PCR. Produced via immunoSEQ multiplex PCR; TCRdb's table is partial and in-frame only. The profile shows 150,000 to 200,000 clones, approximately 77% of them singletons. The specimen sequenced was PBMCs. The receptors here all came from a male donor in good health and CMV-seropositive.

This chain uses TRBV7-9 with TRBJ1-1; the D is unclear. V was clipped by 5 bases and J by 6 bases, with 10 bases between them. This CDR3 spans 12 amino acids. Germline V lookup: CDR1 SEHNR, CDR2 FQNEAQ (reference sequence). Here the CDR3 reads CASSRSEAEAFF. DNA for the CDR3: TGTGCCAGCAGCCGTTCAGAGGCTGAAGCTTTCTTT. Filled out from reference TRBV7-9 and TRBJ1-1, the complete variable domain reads DTGVSQNPRHKITKRGQNVTFRCDPISEHNRLYWYRQTLGQGPEFLTYFQNEAQLEKSRLLSDRFSAERPKGSFSTLEIQRTEQGDSAMYLCASSRSEAEAFFGQGTRLTVV.

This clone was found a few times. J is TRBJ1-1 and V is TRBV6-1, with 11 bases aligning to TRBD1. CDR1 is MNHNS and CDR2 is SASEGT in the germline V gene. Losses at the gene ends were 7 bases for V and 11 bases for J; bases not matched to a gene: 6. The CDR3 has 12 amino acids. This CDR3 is CASTDWDRGAFF. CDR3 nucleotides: TGTGCCAGCACCGATTGGGACAGGGGGGCTTTCTTT.

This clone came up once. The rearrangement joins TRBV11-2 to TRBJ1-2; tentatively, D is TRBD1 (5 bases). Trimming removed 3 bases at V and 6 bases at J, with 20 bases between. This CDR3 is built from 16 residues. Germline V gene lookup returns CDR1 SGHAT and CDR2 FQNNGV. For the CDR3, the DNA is TGTGCCAGCAGCTTGAAGGGGATAGGGTGGTTAGATGGCTACACCTTC. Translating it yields CASSLKGIGWLDGYTF.

CDR3: CASSLHPGVQETQYF. The CDR3 DNA reads as TGTGCCAGCAGCTTGCACCCAGGGGTCCAAGAGACCCAGTACTTC. This sequence joins TRBV11-1 and TRBJ2-5; a weak D match, TRBD1 (6 bases). The CDR3 totals 15 residues. Deletions cut 3 bases from V and 1 base from J, with 12 bases between. Germline assignment: CDR1 SGHAT and CDR2 FQDESV (reference sequence).

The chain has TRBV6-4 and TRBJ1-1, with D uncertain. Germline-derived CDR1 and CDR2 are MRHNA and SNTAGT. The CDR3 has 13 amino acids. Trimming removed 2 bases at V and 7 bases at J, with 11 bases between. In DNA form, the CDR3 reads TGTGCCAGCAGTGACGATTCATTTAGTGAAGCTTTCTTT. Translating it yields CASSDDSFSEAFF.

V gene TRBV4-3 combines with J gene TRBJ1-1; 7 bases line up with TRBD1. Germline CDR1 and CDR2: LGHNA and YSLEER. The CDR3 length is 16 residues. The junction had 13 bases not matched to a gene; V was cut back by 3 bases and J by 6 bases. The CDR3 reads CASSHAGTARGPEAFF. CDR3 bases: TGCGCCAGCAGCCACGCAGGGACAGCCAGGGGTCCTGAAGCTTTCTTT.

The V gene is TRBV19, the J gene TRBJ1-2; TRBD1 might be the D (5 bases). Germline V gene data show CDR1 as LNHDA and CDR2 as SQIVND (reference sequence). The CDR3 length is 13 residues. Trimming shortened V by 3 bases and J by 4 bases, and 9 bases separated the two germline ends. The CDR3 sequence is CASSMEGLYGYTF. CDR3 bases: TGTGCCAGTAGTATGGAGGGACTCTATGGCTACACCTTC.

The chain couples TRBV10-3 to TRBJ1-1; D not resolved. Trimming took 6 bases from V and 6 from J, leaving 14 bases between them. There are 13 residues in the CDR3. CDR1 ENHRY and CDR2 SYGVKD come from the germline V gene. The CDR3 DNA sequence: TGTGCCATCAGCCTGGCTCCCCTAGCTGAAGCTTTCTTT. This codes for CAISLAPLAEAFF.

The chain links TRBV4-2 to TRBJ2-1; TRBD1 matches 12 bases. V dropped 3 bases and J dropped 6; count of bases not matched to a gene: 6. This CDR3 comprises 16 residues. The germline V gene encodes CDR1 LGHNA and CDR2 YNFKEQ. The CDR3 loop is CASSQGQGALGNEQFF. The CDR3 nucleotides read TGTGCCAGCAGCCAGGGACAGGGGGCTTTAGGCAATGAGCAGTTCTTC.

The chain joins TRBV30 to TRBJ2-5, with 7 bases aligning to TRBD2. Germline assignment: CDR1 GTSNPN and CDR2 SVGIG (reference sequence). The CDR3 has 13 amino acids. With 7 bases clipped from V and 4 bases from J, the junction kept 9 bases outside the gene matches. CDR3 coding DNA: TGTGCCTTATCCGATGGGGGGGGAGAGACCCAGTACTTC. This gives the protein CALSDGGGETQYF.

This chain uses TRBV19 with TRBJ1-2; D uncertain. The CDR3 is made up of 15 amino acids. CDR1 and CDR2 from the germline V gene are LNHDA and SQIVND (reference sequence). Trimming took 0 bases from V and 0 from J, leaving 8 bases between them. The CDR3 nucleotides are TGTGCCAGTAGTATAGACAGGAACTCTAACTATGGCTACACCTTC. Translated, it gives CASSIDRNSNYGYTF.

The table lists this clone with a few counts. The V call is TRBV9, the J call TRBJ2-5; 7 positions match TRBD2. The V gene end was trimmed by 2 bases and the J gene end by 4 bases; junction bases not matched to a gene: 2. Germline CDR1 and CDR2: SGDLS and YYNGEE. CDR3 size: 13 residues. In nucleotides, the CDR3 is TGTGCCAGCAGCGTGGCTAGCGGAGAGACCCAGTACTTC. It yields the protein CASSVASGETQYF.

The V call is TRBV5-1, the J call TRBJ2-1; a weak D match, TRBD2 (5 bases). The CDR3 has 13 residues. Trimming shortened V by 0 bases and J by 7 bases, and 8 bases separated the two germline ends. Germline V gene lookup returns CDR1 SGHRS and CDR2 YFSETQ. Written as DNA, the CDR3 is TGCGCCAGCAGCTTGGCAAGGGAGAATGAGCAGTTCTTC. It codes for CASSLARENEQFF. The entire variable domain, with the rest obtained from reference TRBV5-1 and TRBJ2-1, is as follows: KAGVTQTPRYLIKTRGQQVTLSCSPISGHRSVSWYQQTPGQGLQFLFEYFSETQRNKGNFPGRFSGRQFSNSRSEMNVSTLELGDSALYLCASSLARENEQFFGPGTRLTVL.

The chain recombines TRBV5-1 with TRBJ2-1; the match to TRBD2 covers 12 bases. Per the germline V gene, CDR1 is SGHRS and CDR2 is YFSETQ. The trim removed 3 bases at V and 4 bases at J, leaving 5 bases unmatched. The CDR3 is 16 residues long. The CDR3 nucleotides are TGCGCCAGCAGCTCACTAGCGGGGGGCCTGTACAATGAGCAGTTCTTC. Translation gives CASSSLAGGLYNEQFF. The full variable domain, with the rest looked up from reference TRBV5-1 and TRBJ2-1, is KAGVTQTPRYLIKTRGQQVTLSCSPISGHRSVSWYQQTPGQGLQFLFEYFSETQRNKGNFPGRFSGRQFSNSRSEMNVSTLELGDSALYLCASSSLAGGLYNEQFFGPGTRLTVL.

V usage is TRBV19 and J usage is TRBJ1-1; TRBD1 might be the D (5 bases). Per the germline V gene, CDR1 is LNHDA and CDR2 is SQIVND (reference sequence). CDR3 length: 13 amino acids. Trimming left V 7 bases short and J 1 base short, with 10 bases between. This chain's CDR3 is CASNLGGNTEAFF. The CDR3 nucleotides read TGTGCCAGTAACCTCGGGGGGAACACTGAAGCTTTCTTT.

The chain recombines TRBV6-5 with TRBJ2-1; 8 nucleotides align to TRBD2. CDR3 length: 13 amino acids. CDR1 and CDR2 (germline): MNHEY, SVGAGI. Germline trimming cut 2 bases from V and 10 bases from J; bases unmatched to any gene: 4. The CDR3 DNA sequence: TGTGCCAGCAGTTACGAACGGGGGGGCGAGCAGTTCTTC. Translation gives CASSYERGGEQFF.

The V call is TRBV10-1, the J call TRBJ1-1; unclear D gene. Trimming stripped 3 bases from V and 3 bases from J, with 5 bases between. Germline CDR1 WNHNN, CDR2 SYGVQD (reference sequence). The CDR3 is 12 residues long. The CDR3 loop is CASSDPDTEAFF. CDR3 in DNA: TGCGCCAGCAGTGACCCCGACACTGAAGCTTTCTTT.

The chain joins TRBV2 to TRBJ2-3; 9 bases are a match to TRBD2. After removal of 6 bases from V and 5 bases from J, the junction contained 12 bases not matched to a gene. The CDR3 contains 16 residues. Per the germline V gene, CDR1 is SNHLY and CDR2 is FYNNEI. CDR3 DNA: TGTGCCAGCAGCCCCTCCGCGGGGGGGCCTATAGATACGCAGTATTTT. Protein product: CASSPSAGGPIDTQYF.

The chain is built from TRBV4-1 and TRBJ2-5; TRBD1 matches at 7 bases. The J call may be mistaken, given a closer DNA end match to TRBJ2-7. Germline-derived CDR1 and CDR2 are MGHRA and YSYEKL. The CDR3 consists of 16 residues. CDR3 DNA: TGCGCCAGCAGACCCGTAGGACAGGCTAGTGCCTACGAGCAGTACTTC. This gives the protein CASRPVGQASAYEQYF.

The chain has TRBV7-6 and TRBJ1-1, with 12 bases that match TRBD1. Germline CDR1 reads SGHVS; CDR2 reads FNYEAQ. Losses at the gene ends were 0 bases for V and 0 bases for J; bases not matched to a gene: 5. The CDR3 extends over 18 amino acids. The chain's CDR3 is CASSLALGQGAMNTEAFF. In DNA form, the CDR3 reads TGTGCCAGCAGCTTAGCGTTGGGACAGGGGGCGATGAACACTGAAGCTTTCTTT.

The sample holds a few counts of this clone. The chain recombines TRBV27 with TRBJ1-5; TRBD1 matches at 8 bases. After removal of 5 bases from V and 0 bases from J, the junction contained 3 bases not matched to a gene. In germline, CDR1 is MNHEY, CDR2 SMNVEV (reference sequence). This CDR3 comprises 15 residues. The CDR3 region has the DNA TGTGCCAGCAGTCTACAGGGGGTTAGCAATCAGCCCCAGCATTTT. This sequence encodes CASSLQGVSNQPQHF.

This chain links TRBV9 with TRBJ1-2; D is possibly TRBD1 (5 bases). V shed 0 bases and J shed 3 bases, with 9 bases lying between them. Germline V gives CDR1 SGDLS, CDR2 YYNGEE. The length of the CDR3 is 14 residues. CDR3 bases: TGTGCCAGCAGCGTAGCCGCAGGGCACTATGGCTACACCTTC. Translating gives CASSVAAGHYGYTF.

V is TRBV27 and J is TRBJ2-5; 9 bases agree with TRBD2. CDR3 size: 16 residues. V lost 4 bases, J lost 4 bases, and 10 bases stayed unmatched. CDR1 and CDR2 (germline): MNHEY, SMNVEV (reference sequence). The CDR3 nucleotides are TGTGCCAGCAGTTCCTCCTTAGCGGGGGTGGGAGAGACCCAGTACTTC. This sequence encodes CASSSSLAGVGETQYF.

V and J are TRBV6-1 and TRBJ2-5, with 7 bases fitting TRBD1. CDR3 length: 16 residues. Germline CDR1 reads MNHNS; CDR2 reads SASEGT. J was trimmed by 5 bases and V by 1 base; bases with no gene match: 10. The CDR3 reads CASSEGATGRGETQYF. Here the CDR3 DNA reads TGTGCCAGCAGTGAAGGGGCGACAGGGAGAGGGGAGACCCAGTACTTC.

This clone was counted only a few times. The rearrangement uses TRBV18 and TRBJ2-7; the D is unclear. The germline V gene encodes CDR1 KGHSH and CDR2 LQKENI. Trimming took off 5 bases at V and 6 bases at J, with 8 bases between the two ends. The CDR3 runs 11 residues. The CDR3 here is CASSELTEQYF. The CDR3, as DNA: TGTGCCAGCTCAGAGCTTACCGAGCAGTACTTC.

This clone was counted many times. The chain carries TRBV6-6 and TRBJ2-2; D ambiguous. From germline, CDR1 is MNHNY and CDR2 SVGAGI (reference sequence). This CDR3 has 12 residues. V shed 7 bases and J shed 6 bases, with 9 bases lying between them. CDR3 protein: CASTHSSGELFF. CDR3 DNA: TGTGCCAGCACCCATAGCTCCGGGGAGCTGTTTTTT.

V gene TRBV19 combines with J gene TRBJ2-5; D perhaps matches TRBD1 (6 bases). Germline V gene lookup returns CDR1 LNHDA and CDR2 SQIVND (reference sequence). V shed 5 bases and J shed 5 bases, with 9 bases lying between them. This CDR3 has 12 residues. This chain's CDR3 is CASSPRGETQYF. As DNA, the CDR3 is TGTGCCAGTAGTCCGAGGGGGGAGACCCAGTACTTC. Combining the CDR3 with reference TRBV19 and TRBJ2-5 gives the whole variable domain DGGITQSPKYLFRKEGQNVTLSCEQNLNHDAMYWYRQDPGQGLRLIYYSQIVNDFQKGDIAEGYSVSREKKESFPLTVTSAQKNPTAFYLCASSPRGETQYFGPGTRLLVL.

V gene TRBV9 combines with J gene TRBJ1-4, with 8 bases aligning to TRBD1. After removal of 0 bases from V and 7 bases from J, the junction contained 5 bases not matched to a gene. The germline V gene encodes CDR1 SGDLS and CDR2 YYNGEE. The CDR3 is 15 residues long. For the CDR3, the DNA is TGTGCCAGCAGCGTAGCCCCTGACAGGGGTGAAAAACTGTTTTTT. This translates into CASSVAPDRGEKLFF.

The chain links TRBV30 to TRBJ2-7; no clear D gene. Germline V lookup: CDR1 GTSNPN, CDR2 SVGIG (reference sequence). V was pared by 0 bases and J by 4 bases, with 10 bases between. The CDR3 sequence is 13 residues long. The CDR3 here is CAWSVVSAYEQYF. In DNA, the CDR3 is TGTGCCTGGAGTGTAGTGAGCGCTTACGAGCAGTACTTC.